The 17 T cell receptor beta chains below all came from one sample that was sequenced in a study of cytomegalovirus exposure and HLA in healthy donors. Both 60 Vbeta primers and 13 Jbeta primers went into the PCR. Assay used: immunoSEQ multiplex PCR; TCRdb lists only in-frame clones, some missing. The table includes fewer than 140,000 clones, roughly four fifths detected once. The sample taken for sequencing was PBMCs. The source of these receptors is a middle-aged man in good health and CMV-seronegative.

The CDR3 protein is CASSSQGIGEAFF. The CDR3 DNA is TGTGCCAGCAGCTCCCAGGGGATTGGTGAAGCTTTCTTT. This chain links TRBV7-9 with TRBJ1-1; D is possibly TRBD1 (6 bases). The CDR3 has 13 residues. Germline CDR1 is SEHNR and CDR2 is FQNEAQ (reference sequence). V lost 4 bases to trimming and J lost 7 bases, with 13 bases between them.

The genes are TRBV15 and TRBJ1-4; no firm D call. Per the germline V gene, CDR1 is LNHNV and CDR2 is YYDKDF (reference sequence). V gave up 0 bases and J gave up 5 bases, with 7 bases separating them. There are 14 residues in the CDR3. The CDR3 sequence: CATSRDHGNEKLFF. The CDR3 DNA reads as TGTGCCACCAGCAGAGATCACGGGAATGAAAAACTGTTTTTT.

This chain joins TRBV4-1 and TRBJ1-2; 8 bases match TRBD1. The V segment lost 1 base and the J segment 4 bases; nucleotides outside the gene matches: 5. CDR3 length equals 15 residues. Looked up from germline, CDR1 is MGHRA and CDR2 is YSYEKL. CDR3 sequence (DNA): TGCGCCAGCAGCCAAGGAGGACAGGGTGGCTATGGCTACACCTTC. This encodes CASSQGGQGGYGYTF.

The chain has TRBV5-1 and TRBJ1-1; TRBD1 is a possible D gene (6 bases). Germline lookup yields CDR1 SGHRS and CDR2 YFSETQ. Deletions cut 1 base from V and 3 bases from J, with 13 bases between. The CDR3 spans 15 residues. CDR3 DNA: TGCGCCAGCAGCTTGACAGGGAATCGAGACACTGAAGCTTTCTTT. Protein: CASSLTGNRDTEAFF.

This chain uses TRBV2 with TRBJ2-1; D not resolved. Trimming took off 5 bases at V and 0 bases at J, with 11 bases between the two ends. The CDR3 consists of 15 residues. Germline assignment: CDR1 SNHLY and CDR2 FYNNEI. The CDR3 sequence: CASSRYSSSYNEQFF. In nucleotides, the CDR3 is TGTGCCAGCAGTCGTTACAGTAGCTCCTACAATGAGCAGTTCTTC.

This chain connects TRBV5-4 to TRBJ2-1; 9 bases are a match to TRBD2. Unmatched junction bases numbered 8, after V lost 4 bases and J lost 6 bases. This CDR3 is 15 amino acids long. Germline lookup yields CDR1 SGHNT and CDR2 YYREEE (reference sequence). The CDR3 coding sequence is TGTGCCAGCAGCGAGATACTAGCGGGTCCCAATGAGCAGTTCTTC. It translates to CASSEILAGPNEQFF.

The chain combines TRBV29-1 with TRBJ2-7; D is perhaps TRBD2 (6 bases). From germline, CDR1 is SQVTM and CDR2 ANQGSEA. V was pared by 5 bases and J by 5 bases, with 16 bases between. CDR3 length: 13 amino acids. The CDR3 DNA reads TGCAGCGTTCCCGGGGGTAGGGGCGACGAGCAGTACTTC. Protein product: CSVPGGRGDEQYF.

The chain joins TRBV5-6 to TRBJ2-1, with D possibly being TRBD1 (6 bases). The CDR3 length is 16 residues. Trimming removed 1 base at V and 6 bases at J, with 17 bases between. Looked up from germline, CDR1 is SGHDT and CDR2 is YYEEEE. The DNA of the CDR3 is TGTGCCAGCAGCTTGATGGGGGCTACTGGGCCCAATGAGCAGTTCTTC. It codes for CASSLMGATGPNEQFF.

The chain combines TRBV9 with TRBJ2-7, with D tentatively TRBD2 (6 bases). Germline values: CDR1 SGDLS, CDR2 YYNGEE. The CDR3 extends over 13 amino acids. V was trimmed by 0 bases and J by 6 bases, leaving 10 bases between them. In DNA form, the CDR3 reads TGTGCCAGCAGCGTAGACTGGCGGGGCGAGCAGTACTTC. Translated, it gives CASSVDWRGEQYF.

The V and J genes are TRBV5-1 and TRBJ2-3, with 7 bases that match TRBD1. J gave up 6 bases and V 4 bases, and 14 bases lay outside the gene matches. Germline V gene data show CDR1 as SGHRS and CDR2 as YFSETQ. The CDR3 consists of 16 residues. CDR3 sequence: CASSQGVDRRLDTQYF. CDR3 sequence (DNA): TGCGCCAGCAGCCAGGGGGTGGACAGGCGATTGGATACGCAGTATTTT.

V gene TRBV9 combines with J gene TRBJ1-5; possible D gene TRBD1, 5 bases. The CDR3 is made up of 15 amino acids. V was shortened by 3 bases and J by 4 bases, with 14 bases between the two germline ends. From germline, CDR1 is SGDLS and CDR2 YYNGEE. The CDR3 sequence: CASSAALGLNQPQHF. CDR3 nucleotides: TGTGCCAGCAGCGCGGCGTTGGGGCTGAATCAGCCCCAGCATTTT. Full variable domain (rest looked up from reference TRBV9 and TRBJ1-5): DSGVTQTPKHLITATGQRVTLRCSPRSGDLSVYWYQQSLDQGLQFLIQYYNGEERAKGNILERFSAQQFPDLHSELNLSSLELGDSALYFCASSAALGLNQPQHFGDGTRLSIL.

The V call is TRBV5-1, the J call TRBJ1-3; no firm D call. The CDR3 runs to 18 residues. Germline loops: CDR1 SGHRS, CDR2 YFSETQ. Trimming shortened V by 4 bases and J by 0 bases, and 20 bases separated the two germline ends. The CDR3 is CASSPTRGGGLSGNTIYF. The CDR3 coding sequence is TGCGCCAGCAGCCCCACTCGCGGAGGCGGCCTCTCTGGAAACACCATATATTTT.

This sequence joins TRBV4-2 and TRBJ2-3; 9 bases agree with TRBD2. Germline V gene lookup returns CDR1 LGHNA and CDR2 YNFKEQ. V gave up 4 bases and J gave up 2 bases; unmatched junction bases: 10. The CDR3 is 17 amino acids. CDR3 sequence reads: CASSLSGAGGNTDTQYF. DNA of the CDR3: TGTGCCAGCAGCCTCAGCGGGGCGGGGGGGAACACAGATACGCAGTATTTT.

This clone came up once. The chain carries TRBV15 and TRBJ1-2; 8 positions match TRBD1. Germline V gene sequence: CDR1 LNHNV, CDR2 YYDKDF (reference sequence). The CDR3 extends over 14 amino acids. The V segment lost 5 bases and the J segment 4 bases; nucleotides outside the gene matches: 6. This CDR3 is CATSLRTGPYGYTF. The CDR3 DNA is TGTGCCACCAGCTTGCGGACAGGGCCCTATGGCTACACCTTC.

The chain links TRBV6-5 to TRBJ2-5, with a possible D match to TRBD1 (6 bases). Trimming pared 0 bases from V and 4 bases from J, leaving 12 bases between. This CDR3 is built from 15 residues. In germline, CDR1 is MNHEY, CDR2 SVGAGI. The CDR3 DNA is TGTGCCAGCAGTTACTCCTACAGGGTAGGAGAGACCCAGTACTTC. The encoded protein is CASSYSYRVGETQYF.

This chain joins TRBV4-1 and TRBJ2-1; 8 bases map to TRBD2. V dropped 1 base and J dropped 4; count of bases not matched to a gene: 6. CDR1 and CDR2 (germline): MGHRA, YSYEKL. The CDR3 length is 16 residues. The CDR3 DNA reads TGCGCCAGCAGCCAAGTTGGCGGGGGGCAGTACAATGAGCAGTTCTTC. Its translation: CASSQVGGGQYNEQFF.

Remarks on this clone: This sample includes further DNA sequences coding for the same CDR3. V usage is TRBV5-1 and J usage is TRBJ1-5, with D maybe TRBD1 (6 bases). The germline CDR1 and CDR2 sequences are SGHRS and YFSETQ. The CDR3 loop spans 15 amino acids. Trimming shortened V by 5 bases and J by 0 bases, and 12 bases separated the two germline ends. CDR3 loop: CASSPGTSSNQPQHF. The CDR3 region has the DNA TGCGCCAGCAGTCCTGGGACATCTAGCAATCAGCCCCAGCATTTT.